Sequencing of this T cell receptor (beta chain) was carried out in a study of PD-1 blockade in classical Hodgkin lymphoma. Study-level findings and limits: TCR diversity at baseline was reported to be reduced in newly diagnosed patients relative to healthy donors. Newly diagnosed patients had diversity similar to the baseline diversity of complete responders. The causes of the repertoire differences, possibly disease activity or prior therapy, remain undefined. By C4D1, CD4+ diversity increased significantly, especially in complete responders.

Each and every patient relapsed after autologous stem cell transplantation, and patients got differing brentuximab vedotin exposure. Only a few counts were recorded for this clone. Its antigen is not identified. Only in-frame clones appear in the TCRdb table, and some are missing; sequencing was by immunoSEQ multiplex PCR. The data contain 46,000 or so clones, 65% to 85% of them seen just once; the ten biggest clones take up 11%. Deletions cut 4 bases from V and 4 bases from J, with 10 bases between. The germline gives CDR1 KGHSH, CDR2 LQKENI. This CDR3 is 13 amino acids long. The sample was peripheral blood mononuclear cells (PBMCs), taken at baseline. The clonotype was recovered from a human donor with classical Hodgkin lymphoma. J is TRBJ1-1 and V is TRBV18; D is unresolved. The CDR3 loop is CASSRRTGTEAFF. DNA of the CDR3: TGTGCCAGCTCACGGCGGACGGGCACTGAAGCTTTCTTT.